This T cell receptor (beta chain) comes out of a study of CD8 T cells in Susac syndrome (dated by TCRdb to about 2019). Regarding the complete study: Repertoire sequencing was used to test whether CD8+ T cell activation and differentiation in Susac syndrome was antigen driven. CD8+ T cell repertoire clonality was compared between fewer than 13 healthy donors, approximately 14 Susac syndrome patients and some 15 multiple sclerosis patients.

Findings and caveats that apply to the study as a whole: The TCR sequencing and HLA analysis was acknowledged to have included a relatively small number of individuals.

High-throughput TCR beta sequencing profiled peripheral blood CD8+ and CD4+ T cells from healthy donors, Susac syndrome patients and multiple sclerosis patients. Multiple sclerosis controls were treatment-naive patients with stable or active relapsing-remitting disease fulfilling revised McDonald criteria. Bulk CD8+ and CD4+ T cells were purified magnetically by negative isolation, whereas CD8+ TEMRA cells were enriched by FACS. Blood was drawn into EDTA tubes, processed within 24 hours, and PBMCs were isolated by density gradient centrifugation. PBMCs intended for TCR sequencing were cryopreserved in liquid nitrogen and were subsequently thawed in a 37 degrees C water bath. The sorted or isolated CD4+, CD8+ and CD8+ TEMRA cells reached a purity of at least 90%. RNA was extracted using the RNeasy kit, and about 0.5 to 1 ug of the RNA was reverse transcribed with random hexamers. The immunoSEQ multiplex PCR assay, covering 54 Vbeta and 13 Jbeta segments, was used to amplify TCR beta CDR3 regions. PCR amplification bias was corrected by using a synthetic template baseline for primer optimization and computational correction. Concerning the study's data processing: Reads were assigned to V, D and J genes according to IMGT and analyzed in immunoSEQ Analyzer, with only productive sequences retained. Clonality was computed as one minus Shannon entropy normalized by log2 of the number of productive unique sequences. For each patient and control, public and private clones were evaluated within the 100 most prevalent clones. Clones were defined as Susac-specific when absent from the healthy and MS cohorts, from about 1,100 published viral clones and from other ImmuneACCESS disease sequences. In TCRdb, the public reads were trimmed at Q25 with fastp and aligned with MiXCR, with productive beta chains retained. Identical CDR3 proteins give one entry, which carries the most common genes and DNA. TCRdb, not the authors, supplied the V and J calls. The table for this sample lists about 400,000 distinct CDR3 sequences; approximately 85% of them were counted only once. About 0.1% of the sample is taken by the ten largest.

The CDR3 starts with the cysteine, ends with the phenylalanine, and has 15 residues. Of all the DNA, just the CDR3 is kept, 45 bases in frame from base 1. Ends trimmed: V by 5 bases, J by 4 bases; bases unmatched to a gene: 10. Via the germline V gene, CDR1 is SNHLY and CDR2 FYNNEI. The sample holds one count of this clonotype. Its binding antigen is unknown. No base qualities exist here, and no much larger clone lies one base off it. A lone read offers only weak evidence. Rearrangement joined TRBV2 to TRBJ1-1, and 7 bases in between align with TRBD1. The sequence was collected from a human donor with multiple sclerosis. Sequencing was performed on CD8+ T cells from PBMCs. The DNA is TGTGCCAGCAGTTACCCCCCGACAGGGCTCACTGAAGCTTTCTTT. The translation is CASSYPPTGLTEAFF.